The T cell receptor beta chain described here comes from a study of blood T cell repertoires in COVID-19. Overall study: The analysed material was cDNA or gDNA that came from T cells, B-cell-depleted T cells, or PBMCs.

Unmatched junction bases numbered 9, after V lost 4 bases and J lost 1 base. CDR1 SQVTM and CDR2 ANQGSEA come from the germline V gene. This CDR3 spans 15 amino acids. The table came from immunoSEQ multiplex PCR; TCRdb's copy has only in-frame clones and leaves some out. This table has about 290,000 clones, approximately 91% appearing once. The source of this sequence is a woman between 40 and 50 years old who had recovered from COVID-19. The genes are TRBV29-1 and TRBJ2-5; 7 bases fit TRBD2. Material: peripheral blood. This CDR3 is CSVVWVAGPQETQYF. The CDR3 DNA follows: TGCAGCGTTGTCTGGGTAGCGGGCCCCCAAGAGACCCAGTACTTC.